The subject of this entry is one TCR beta chain. The data were taken from a study of blood T cell repertoires in COVID-19. About the research overall: Collection of acute and convalescent COVID-19 samples took place in the United States, Italy and Spain. PBMCs, B-cell-depleted T cells, or T cells provided the cDNA or gDNA that made up the material.

In the authors' methods: By means of reference gene primer amplification, nucleated cell counts were estimated. The table came from immunoSEQ multiplex PCR; TCRdb's copy has only in-frame clones and leaves some out. V and J calls and clone size are those listed in that table; D and trimming were worked out from the DNA. The sample lists about 220,000 clones, around 84% occurring once. The V end lost 2 bases, the J end lost 1 base, and 5 bases lay between the germline ends. The CDR3 totals 13 residues. Germline values: CDR1 MNHNS, CDR2 SASEGT. The chain recombines TRBV6-1 with TRBJ1-1; D ambiguous. This receptor was taken from a man aged 25-40 years with active or convalescent COVID-19. The source material was peripheral blood. The CDR3 DNA follows: TGTGCCAGCAGTGAAAACAGGAACACTGAAGCTTTCTTT. This gives the protein CASSENRNTEAFF.